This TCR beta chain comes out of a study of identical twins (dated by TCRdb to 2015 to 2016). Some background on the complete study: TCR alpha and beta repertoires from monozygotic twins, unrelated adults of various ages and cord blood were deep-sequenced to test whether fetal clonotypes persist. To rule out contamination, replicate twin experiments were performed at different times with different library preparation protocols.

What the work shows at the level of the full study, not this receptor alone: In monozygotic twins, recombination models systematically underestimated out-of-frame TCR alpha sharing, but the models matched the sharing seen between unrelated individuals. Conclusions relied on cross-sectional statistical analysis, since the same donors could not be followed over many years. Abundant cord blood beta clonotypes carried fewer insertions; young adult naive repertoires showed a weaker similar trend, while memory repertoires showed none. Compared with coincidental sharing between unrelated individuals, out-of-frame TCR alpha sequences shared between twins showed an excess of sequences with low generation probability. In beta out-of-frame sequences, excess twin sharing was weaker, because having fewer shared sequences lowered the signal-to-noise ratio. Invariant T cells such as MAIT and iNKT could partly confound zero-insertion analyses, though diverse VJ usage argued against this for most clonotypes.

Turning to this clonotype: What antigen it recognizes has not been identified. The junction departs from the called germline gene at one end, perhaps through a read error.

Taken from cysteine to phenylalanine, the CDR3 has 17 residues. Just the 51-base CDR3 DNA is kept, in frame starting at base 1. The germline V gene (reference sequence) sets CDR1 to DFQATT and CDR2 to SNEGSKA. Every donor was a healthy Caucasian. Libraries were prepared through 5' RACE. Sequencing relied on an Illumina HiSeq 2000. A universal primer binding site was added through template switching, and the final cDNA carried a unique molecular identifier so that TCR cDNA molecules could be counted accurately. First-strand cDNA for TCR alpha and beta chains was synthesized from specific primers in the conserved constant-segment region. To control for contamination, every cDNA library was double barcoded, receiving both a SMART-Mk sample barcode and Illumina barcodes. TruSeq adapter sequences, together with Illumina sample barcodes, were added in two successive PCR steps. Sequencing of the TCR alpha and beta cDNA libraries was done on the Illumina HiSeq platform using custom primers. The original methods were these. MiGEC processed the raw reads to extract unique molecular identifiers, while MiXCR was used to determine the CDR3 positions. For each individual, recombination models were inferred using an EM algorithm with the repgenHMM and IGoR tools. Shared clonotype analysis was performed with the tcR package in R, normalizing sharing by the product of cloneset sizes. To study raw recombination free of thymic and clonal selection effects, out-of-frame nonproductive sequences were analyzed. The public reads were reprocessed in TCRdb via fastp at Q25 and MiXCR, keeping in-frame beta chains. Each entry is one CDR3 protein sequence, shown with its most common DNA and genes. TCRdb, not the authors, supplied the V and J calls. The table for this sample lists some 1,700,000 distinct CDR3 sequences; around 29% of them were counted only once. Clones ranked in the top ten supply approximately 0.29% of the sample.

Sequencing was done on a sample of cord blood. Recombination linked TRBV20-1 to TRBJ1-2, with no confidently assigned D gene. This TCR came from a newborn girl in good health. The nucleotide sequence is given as TGCAGTGCTAGAGGTCAGACGACGACCATTGCTAAGTATGGCTACACCTTC. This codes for CSARGQTTTIAKYGYTF.